The next 9 T cell receptor beta chains were all read from a single sample in a study of blood T cell repertoires in COVID-19 (dated by TCRdb to the early 2020s). Libraries came from the immunoSEQ multiplex PCR assay. Entries here come from immuneACCESS through TCRdb and include only in-frame sequences with V and J called. Some clones fail to appear in such tables; in the studies checked, an unresolved V gene covers under half of the shortfall, and the cause of the remainder is unknown. The sample table contains tens of thousands of clones; only one count was recorded for 86% of them. The top ten hold roughly 10% of the sample. The sample was peripheral blood. The receptors originated from a man between 70 and 80 years old with active COVID-19.

The rearrangement links TRBV7-9 to TRBJ2-1, with TRBD1 matching over 7 bases. The V gene's germline CDR1 is SEHNR and CDR2 FQNEAQ (reference sequence). This CDR3 comprises 16 residues. Germline trimming cut 2 bases from V and 8 bases from J; bases unmatched to any gene: 12. The CDR3 DNA follows: TGTGCCAGCAGCTTATGGGGTCGAGAGGGGGCTGATGAGCAGTTCTTC. This translates into CASSLWGREGADEQFF. Drawing the rest from reference TRBV7-9 and TRBJ2-1, the complete variable domain is DTGVSQNPRHKITKRGQNVTFRCDPISEHNRLYWYRQTLGQGPEFLTYFQNEAQLEKSRLLSDRFSAERPKGSFSTLEIQRTEQGDSAMYLCASSLWGREGADEQFFGPGTRLTVL.

Only one count was recorded for this clone. This chain connects TRBV12-5 to TRBJ2-7; TRBD2 is a possible D gene (7 bases). The germline V gene encodes CDR1 LGHNT and CDR2 FRNRAP. V gave up 3 bases and J gave up 7 bases, with 22 bases separating them. The CDR3 covers 16 residues. The CDR3 DNA is TGTGCTAGTGGTTTCACTGGGGGGGGCGCAACGCGAGAGCAGTACTTC. It specifies CASGFTGGGATREQYF.

This CDR3 reads CATSDPGTGNEKLFF. The CDR3 coding sequence is TGTGCCACCAGTGACCCCGGGACAGGGAATGAAAAACTGTTTTTT. V is TRBV24-1 and J is TRBJ1-4, with 9 nucleotides matching TRBD1. The CDR3 runs to 15 residues. Trimming took 4 bases from V and 5 from J; bases not matched to a gene: 4. Germline V gene data show CDR1 as KGHDR and CDR2 as SFDVKD.

This clone was detected only once. The J gene is TRBJ1-2, the V gene TRBV29-1, with D unresolved. With 3 bases removed from V and 1 base from J, the gap between germline ends came to 9 bases. Per the germline V gene, CDR1 is SQVTM and CDR2 is ANQGSEA. This CDR3 is built from 13 residues. The CDR3 DNA sequence: TGCAGCGTTGACAAGCTGAATAACTATGGCTACACCTTC. Translated: CSVDKLNNYGYTF.

The chain couples TRBV27 to TRBJ2-1; a possible D gene is TRBD2 (5 bases). Germline-derived CDR1 and CDR2 are MNHEY and SMNVEV (reference sequence). The ends were cut back, 3 bases at V and 4 bases at J, with 7 bases in the middle. The length of the CDR3 is 13 residues. The CDR3 bases are TGTGCCAGCAGTTTTTCGGGGTACAATGAGCAGTTCTTC. Its protein product is CASSFSGYNEQFF.

This clone occurred once. The CDR3 here is CASSIPSTGNYGYTF. Here the CDR3 DNA reads TGTGCCAGTAGTATCCCCTCGACAGGGAACTATGGCTACACCTTC. The rearrangement joins TRBV19 to TRBJ1-2, with TRBD1 identical over 7 bases. Germline V lookup: CDR1 LNHDA, CDR2 SQIVND (reference sequence). This CDR3 region has 15 residues. Unmatched junction bases numbered 6, after V lost 3 bases and J lost 2 bases. Based on the CDR3 plus reference TRBV19 and TRBJ1-2, the full variable domain is DGGITQSPKYLFRKEGQNVTLSCEQNLNHDAMYWYRQDPGQGLRLIYYSQIVNDFQKGDIAEGYSVSREKKESFPLTVTSAQKNPTAFYLCASSIPSTGNYGYTFGSGTRLTVV.

The chain links TRBV4-1 to TRBJ2-3; tentative D call: TRBD1 (5 bases). CDR1 is MGHRA and CDR2 is YSYEKL in the germline V gene. The CDR3 runs 16 residues. Trimming pared 0 bases from V and 2 bases from J, leaving 12 bases between. The chain's CDR3 is CASSQDKGWVTDTQYF. The CDR3 DNA sequence: TGCGCCAGCAGCCAAGATAAGGGGTGGGTCACAGATACGCAGTATTTT.

This chain uses TRBV19 with TRBJ1-4, with D hard to call. This CDR3 has 16 residues. Trimming removed 3 bases at V and 3 bases at J, with 14 bases between. Germline V lookup: CDR1 LNHDA, CDR2 SQIVND (reference sequence). DNA for the CDR3: TGTGCCAGTAGTATGTCGATGGGCCCAGCTAATGAAAAACTGTTTTTT. Its protein product is CASSMSMGPANEKLFF.

The rearrangement links TRBV2 to TRBJ1-5; D call uncertain. Per germline, CDR1 SNHLY and CDR2 FYNNEI. This CDR3 contains 15 residues. With 5 bases removed from V and 4 bases from J, the gap between germline ends came to 15 bases. The CDR3: CASSSDYGGNQPQHF. As DNA, the CDR3 is TGTGCCAGCAGTTCGGACTACGGAGGGAATCAGCCCCAGCATTTT.